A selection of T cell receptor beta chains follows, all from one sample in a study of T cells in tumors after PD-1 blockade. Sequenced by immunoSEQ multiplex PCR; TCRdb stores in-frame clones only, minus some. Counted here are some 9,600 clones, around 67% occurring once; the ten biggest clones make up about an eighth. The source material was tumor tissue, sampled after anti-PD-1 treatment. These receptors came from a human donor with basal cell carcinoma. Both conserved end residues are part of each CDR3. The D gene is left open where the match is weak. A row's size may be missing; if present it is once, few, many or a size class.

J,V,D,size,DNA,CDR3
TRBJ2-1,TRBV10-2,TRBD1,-,TGCGCCAGCAGGCTCCGGGACAGGGGTGGGCATGAGCAGTTCTTC,CASRLRDRGGHEQFF
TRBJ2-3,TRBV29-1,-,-,TGCAGCGTTGCAGTTACAGGGACAGATACGCAGTATTTT,CSVAVTGTDTQYF
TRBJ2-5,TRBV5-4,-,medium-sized,TGTGCCAGCAGCTTGGGCAGGAGGGTGGAGACCCAGTACTTC,CASSLGRRVETQYF
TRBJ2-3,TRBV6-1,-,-,TGTGCCAGCAGTGAAAAGGGCGAGACAGATACGCAGTATTTT,CASSEKGETDTQYF
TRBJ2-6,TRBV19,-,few,TGTGCCAGTAGTATCACAAGCTCTGGGGCCAACGTCCTGACTTTC,CASSITSSGANVLTF
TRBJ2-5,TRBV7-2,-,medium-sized,TGTGCCAGCAGCCCCACAGGACTTCAAGAGACCCAGTACTTC,CASSPTGLQETQYF
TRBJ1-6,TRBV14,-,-,TGTGCCAGCAGCCCGGACAGTCGAAATTCACCCCTCCACTTT,CASSPDSRNSPLHF
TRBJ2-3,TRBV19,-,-,TGTGCCAGTAGTCTGCAAATAGCTAGCACAGATACGCAGTATTTT,CASSLQIASTDTQYF
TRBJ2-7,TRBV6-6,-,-,TGTGCCAGCAGTAACCTTGGGGCACCGAGGGAGCAGTACTTC,CASSNLGAPREQYF
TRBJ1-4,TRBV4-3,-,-,TGCGCCAGCAGCCAAGCCGGAGGGGCGGGGACTAATGAAAAACTGTTTTTT,CASSQAGGAGTNEKLFF
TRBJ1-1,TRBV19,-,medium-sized,TGTGCCAGTATAGGGGACTCCTCGGCTGAAGCTTTCTTT,CASIGDSSAEAFF
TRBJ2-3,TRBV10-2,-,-,TGCGCCAGCAGGAGGCCCGGACTACACACAGATACGCAGTATTTT,CASRRPGLHTDTQYF
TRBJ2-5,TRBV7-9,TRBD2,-,TGTGCCAGCAGCCCGAGGGGACTAGCGCAAGAGACCCAGTACTTC,CASSPRGLAQETQYF
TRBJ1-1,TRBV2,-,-,TGTGCCAGCAGTGTGGGGCCGAACACTGAAGCTTTCTTT,CASSVGPNTEAFF
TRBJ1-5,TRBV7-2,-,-,TGTGCCAGCAGCTTCGGGGAAACTAGCAATCAGCCCCAGCATTTT,CASSFGETSNQPQHF
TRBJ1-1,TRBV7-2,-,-,TGTGCCAGCAGCTTAGACCGGGGGCGAACTGAAGCTTTCTTT,CASSLDRGRTEAFF
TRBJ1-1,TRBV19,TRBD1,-,TGTGCCAGTAGTCCTATGGGACAGAGCTGGGACACTGAAGCTTTCTTT,CASSPMGQSWDTEAFF
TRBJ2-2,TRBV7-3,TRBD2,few,TGTGCCAGCAGCTTAACACCTAGCGGGACCGGGTACACCGGGGAGCTGTTTTTT,CASSLTPSGTGYTGELFF
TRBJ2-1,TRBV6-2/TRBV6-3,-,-,TGTGCCAGCAGTTACCCCCCCCAGCACCACTACAATGAGCAGTTCTTC,CASSYPPQHHYNEQFF
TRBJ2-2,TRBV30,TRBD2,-,TGTGCCTGGGCAAAGGGACTAGCGGGAGTCGGTGGGGAGCTGTTTTTT,CAWAKGLAGVGGELFF
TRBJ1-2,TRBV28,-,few,TGTGCCAGCAGTAACCGCTATGGCTACACCTTC,CASSNRYGYTF
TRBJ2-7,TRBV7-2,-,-,TGTGCCAGCAGCCAGCCGGGGGCCGCCTACGAGCAGTACTTC,CASSQPGAAYEQYF
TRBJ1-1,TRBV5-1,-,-,TGCGCCAGCAGCTCAACGCAGAGGACTGAAGCTTTCTTT,CASSSTQRTEAFF
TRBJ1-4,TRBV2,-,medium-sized,TGTGCAAGCACGGGTACTAATGAAAAACTGTTTTTT,CASTGTNEKLFF
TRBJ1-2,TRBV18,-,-,TGTGCCAGCTCACCGGGGGAAGGCTACACCTTC,CASSPGEGYTF
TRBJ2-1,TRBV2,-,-,TGTGCCAGCAGCGAAAGCCAGGTCGGTGTGCAGTTCTTC,CASSESQVGVQFF
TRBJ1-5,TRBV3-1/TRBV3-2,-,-,TGTGCCAGCTTCTGGGGTTTAGAGCCCCAGCATTTT,CASFWGLEPQHF
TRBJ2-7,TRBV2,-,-,TGTGCCAGCAGTCAATGGACCAGAATCGAGCAGTACTTC,CASSQWTRIEQYF
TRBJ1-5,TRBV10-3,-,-,TGTGCCTCCCGGGCAGTTTCCAATCAGCCCCAGCATTTT,CASRAVSNQPQHF
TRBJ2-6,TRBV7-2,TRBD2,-,TGTGCCAGCAGCCCGGGACTAGCGGGAGAGCGAGGGGCCAACGTCCTGACTTTC,CASSPGLAGERGANVLTF
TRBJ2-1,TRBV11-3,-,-,TGTGCCAGCAGCCGCGGGGATAGCTCCTACAATGAGCAGTTCTTC,CASSRGDSSYNEQFF
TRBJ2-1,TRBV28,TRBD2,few,TGTGCCAGCAGTAAGCGGGAGGGTGAGCAGTTCTTC,CASSKREGEQFF
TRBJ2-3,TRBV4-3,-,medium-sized,TGCGCCAGCAGCCAAGATCGGGCTCCGGACACAGATACGCAGTATTTT,CASSQDRAPDTDTQYF
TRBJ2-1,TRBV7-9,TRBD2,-,TGTGCCAGCAGCTTAGACATAGCGGGGGGGCGTAATGAGCAGTTCTTC,CASSLDIAGGRNEQFF
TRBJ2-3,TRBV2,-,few,TGTGCCAGCAGAACCAGGAGCACAGATACGCAGTATTTT,CASRTRSTDTQYF
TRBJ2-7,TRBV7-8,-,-,TGTGCCAGCAGCCCACTCCAGGGCTCCTACGAGCAGTACTTC,CASSPLQGSYEQYF
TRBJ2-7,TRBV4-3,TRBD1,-,TGCGCCAGCAGCCAACGGACAGGGCACCAGCAGTACTTC,CASSQRTGHQQYF
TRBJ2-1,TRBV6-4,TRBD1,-,TGTGCCAGCAGTGACCGAGCAGGGGGCAATGAGCAGTTCTTC,CASSDRAGGNEQFF
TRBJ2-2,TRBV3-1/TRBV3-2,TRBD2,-,TGTGCCAGCAGGGGACTAGCGGGATACACCGGGGAGCTGTTTTTT,CASRGLAGYTGELFF
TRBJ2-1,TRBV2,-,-,TGTGCCAGAAATATCGTGGGTGAGCAGTTCTTC,CARNIVGEQFF
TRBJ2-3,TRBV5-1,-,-,TGCGCCAGCAGTTACTCCGGGGAAACAGATACGCAGTATTTT,CASSYSGETDTQYF
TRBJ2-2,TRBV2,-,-,TGTGCCAGCAGTGGAGGGTTTGCCACCGGGGAGCTGTTTTTT,CASSGGFATGELFF
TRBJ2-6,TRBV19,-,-,TGTGCCAGTACCCCGGGACTGCTCTCTGGGGCCAACGTCCTGACTTTC,CASTPGLLSGANVLTF
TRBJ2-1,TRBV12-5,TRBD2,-,TGTGCTAGTGACCTTAGCGGGAGTGGTGAGCAGTTCTTC,CASDLSGSGEQFF
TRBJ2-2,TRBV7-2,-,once,TGTGCCAGCAGCTTCAACAGGGACACCGGGGAGCTGTTTTTT,CASSFNRDTGELFF
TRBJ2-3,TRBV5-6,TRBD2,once,TGTGCCAGCAGCCGCGGTAGCGGGAGGGCCGGAACAGATACGCAGTATTTT,CASSRGSGRAGTDTQYF